Listed here are 11 T cell receptor beta chains from one sample, sequenced in a study of blood T cell repertoires in COVID-19. Only in-frame clones appear in the TCRdb table, and some are missing; sequencing was by immunoSEQ multiplex PCR. The sample includes around 260,000 clones, approximately 90% of them seen just once. The specimen was peripheral blood. The receptors were sampled from a woman in her twenties or thirties with COVID-19, enrolled during active disease.

V is TRBV2 and J is TRBJ2-7, with D possibly TRBD2 on 6 matching bases. This CDR3 contains 13 residues. Germline lookup yields CDR1 SNHLY and CDR2 FYNNEI. The germline V and J ends were trimmed by 0 bases and 7 bases, with 10 bases remaining between them. This CDR3 is CASSEAVGGEQYF. The CDR3 nucleotides read TGTGCCAGCAGTGAAGCAGTGGGGGGAGAGCAGTACTTC.

The chain combines TRBV2 with TRBJ2-2; TRBD2 aligns across 8 bases. CDR3 size: 13 residues. Germline V gene data show CDR1 as SNHLY and CDR2 as FYNNEI. After removal of 4 bases from V and 8 bases from J, the junction contained 3 bases not matched to a gene. CDR3 protein: CASSGLAGGELFF. CDR3 DNA sequence: TGTGCCAGCAGTGGATTAGCGGGAGGGGAGCTGTTTTTT.

This clone was seen only once. V and J are TRBV27 and TRBJ2-1; D is perhaps TRBD1 (6 bases). This CDR3 is built from 12 residues. CDR1 and CDR2 from the germline V gene are MNHEY and SMNVEV (reference sequence). Deletions cut 5 bases from V and 6 bases from J, with 8 bases between. CDR3 protein: CASSIQGNEQFF. The CDR3 nucleotides are TGTGCCAGCAGTATACAGGGCAATGAGCAGTTCTTC.

This rearrangement joins TRBV29-1 to TRBJ2-7; 7 nucleotides line up with TRBD1. Trimming at V came to 6 bases and at J to 4 bases, leaving 9 bases not matched to a gene. Germline values: CDR1 SQVTM, CDR2 ANQGSEA. This CDR3 comprises 13 residues. The CDR3 spells CSVAGTVTYEQYF. As DNA, the CDR3 is TGCAGCGTGGCCGGGACAGTTACATACGAGCAGTACTTC.

V usage is TRBV4-1 and J usage is TRBJ2-7; 10 bases are shared with TRBD1. Per germline, CDR1 MGHRA and CDR2 YSYEKL. CDR3 length: 17 residues. J was trimmed by 3 bases and V by 0 bases; bases with no gene match: 8. The CDR3 region is CASSQDMGQGSYYEQYF. The CDR3 region has the DNA TGCGCCAGCAGCCAAGATATGGGACAGGGGTCGTACTACGAGCAGTACTTC.

V gene TRBV29-1 combines with J gene TRBJ1-1; 7 nucleotides line up with TRBD1. Unmatched junction bases numbered 4, after V lost 5 bases and J lost 1 base. This CDR3 is 13 amino acids long. The V gene's germline CDR1 is SQVTM and CDR2 ANQGSEA. CDR3 sequence: CSVRTGRNTEAFF. DNA for the CDR3: TGCAGCGTTCGGACAGGCCGGAACACTGAAGCTTTCTTT.

The chain joins TRBV10-2 to TRBJ2-7; 10 bases are a match to TRBD2. The CDR3 is 14 amino acids. V lost 6 bases, J lost 5 bases, and 7 bases stayed unmatched. Germline assignment: CDR1 WSHSY and CDR2 SAAADI. The CDR3 DNA sequence: TGCGCCAGCAGACCAGCGGGAGGGCCCCACGAGCAGTACTTC. Translated, it gives CASRPAGGPHEQYF.

Comments on this clone: Other DNA sequences in the same sample also yield this CDR3. V usage is TRBV9 and J usage is TRBJ1-1; D is unclear. In germline, CDR1 is SGDLS, CDR2 YYNGEE. With 4 bases removed from V and 2 bases from J, the gap between germline ends came to 9 bases. The CDR3 spans 13 residues. As DNA, the CDR3 is TGTGCCAGCAGCCCCCGCGGTAACACTGAAGCTTTCTTT. This translates into CASSPRGNTEAFF.

The chain is built from TRBV7-2 and TRBJ1-6; D ambiguous. V lost 0 bases to trimming and J lost 9 bases, with 9 bases between them. The CDR3 runs 14 residues. Germline V lookup: CDR1 SGHTA, CDR2 FQGNSA. CDR3 DNA: TGTGCCAGCAGCTTAGCGCGGGTGGGTTCACCCCTCCACTTT. It yields the protein CASSLARVGSPLHF.

The sample holds one count of this clone. The V and J genes are TRBV5-1 and TRBJ1-6; TRBD1 agrees at 7 bases. The germline V gene has CDR1 SGHRS and CDR2 YFSETQ. The V gene end was trimmed by 0 bases and the J gene end by 4 bases; junction bases not matched to a gene: 7. The CDR3 has 17 amino acids. The CDR3, as DNA: TGCGCCAGCAGCTTGGGGGACAGTCGAGTTTATAATTCACCCCTCCACTTT. This sequence encodes CASSLGDSRVYNSPLHF.

The chain couples TRBV9 to TRBJ2-1; 7 positions match TRBD2. With 0 bases clipped from V and 4 bases from J, the junction kept 4 bases outside the gene matches. This CDR3 comprises 15 residues. Germline V lookup: CDR1 SGDLS, CDR2 YYNGEE. The DNA of the CDR3 is TGTGCCAGCAGCGTAGGGTCGGGAGGTTACAATGAGCAGTTCTTC. It encodes CASSVGSGGYNEQFF.